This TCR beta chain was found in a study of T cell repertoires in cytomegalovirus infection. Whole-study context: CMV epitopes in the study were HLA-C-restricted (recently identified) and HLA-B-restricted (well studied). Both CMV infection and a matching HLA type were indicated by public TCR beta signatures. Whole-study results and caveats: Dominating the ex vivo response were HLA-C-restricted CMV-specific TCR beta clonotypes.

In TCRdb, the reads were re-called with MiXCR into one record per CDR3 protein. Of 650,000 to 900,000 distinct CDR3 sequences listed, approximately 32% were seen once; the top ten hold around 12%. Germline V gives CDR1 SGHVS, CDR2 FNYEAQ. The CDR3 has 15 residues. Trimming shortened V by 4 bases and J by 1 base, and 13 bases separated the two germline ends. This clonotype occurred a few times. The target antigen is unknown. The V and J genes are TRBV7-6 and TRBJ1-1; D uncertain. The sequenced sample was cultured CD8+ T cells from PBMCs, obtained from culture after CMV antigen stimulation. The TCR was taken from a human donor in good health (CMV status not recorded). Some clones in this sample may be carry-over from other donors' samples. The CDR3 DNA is TGTGCCAGCAGCTCAATGTGGGATGGGAACACTGAAGCTTTCTTT. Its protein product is CASSSMWDGNTEAFF.